This TCR beta chain derives from a study of CD8 T cells in ankylosing spondylitis. Notes on this clonotype: Its target is not known.

Trimming stripped 5 bases from V and 9 bases from J, with 24 bases between. This CDR3 is built from 15 residues. Germline CDR1 is SGHRS and CDR2 is YFSETQ. Overall study results and limits: Clones that were linked to disease were CD8+ and were relatively rare in peripheral blood.

Making the TCR beta libraries involved quantitative 5'-RACE with molecular barcodes. TCRdb analysed the 5' RACE reads with MiXCR anew, one entry per CDR3 protein. The data show about 200,000 distinct CDR3 sequences, with 9.5% to 15% seen just once and about 15% held by the top ten. Sequenced sample: blood, either unsorted or a sorted T cell fraction (not recorded which). The chain couples TRBV5-1 to TRBJ2-7, with D possibly TRBD2 on 6 matching bases. The TCR was taken from a male donor with ankylosing spondylitis or in good health (not recorded which). For the CDR3, the DNA is TGCGCCAGCAGTTCAGGTTGGGAGGCCTTAGACCTGCAGTACTTC. Amino acid sequence: CASSSGWEALDLQYF. The variable domain in full, with the rest retrieved from reference TRBV5-1 and TRBJ2-7, is KAGVTQTPRYLIKTRGQQVTLSCSPISGHRSVSWYQQTPGQGLQFLFEYFSETQRNKGNFPGRFSGRQFSNSRSEMNVSTLELGDSALYLCASSSGWEALDLQYFGPGTRLTVT.